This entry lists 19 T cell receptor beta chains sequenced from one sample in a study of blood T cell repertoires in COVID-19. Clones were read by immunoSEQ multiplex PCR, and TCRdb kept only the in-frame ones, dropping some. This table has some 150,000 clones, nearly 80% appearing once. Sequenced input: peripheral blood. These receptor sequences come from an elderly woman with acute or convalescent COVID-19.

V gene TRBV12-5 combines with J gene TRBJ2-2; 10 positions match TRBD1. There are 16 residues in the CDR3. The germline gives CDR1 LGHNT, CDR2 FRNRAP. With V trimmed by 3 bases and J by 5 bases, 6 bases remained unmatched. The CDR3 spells CASGFQRTGGTGELFF. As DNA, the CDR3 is TGTGCTAGTGGTTTTCAAAGGACAGGGGGAACCGGGGAGCTGTTTTTT.

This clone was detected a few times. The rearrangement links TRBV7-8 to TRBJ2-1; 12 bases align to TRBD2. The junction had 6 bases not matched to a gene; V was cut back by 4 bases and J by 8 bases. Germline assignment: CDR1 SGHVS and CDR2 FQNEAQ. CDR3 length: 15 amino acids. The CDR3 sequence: CASSSPGLAGYEQFF. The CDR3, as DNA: TGTGCCAGCAGCTCACCCGGACTAGCGGGATATGAGCAGTTCTTC. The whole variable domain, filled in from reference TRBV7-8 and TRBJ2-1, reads GAGVSQSPRYKVAKRGQDVALRCDPISGHVSLFWYQQALGQGPEFLTYFQNEAQLDKSGLPSDRFFAERPEGSVSTLKIQRTQQEDSAVYLCASSSPGLAGYEQFFGPGTRLTVL.

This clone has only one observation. CDR3 sequence: CASSNSRNTEAFF. In DNA, the CDR3 is TGTGCCAGCAGCAATTCCCGGAACACTGAAGCTTTCTTT. This chain links TRBV11-2 with TRBJ1-1; D not certain. This CDR3 comprises 13 residues. V was shortened by 5 bases and J by 1 base, with 8 bases between the two germline ends. The germline V gene has CDR1 SGHAT and CDR2 FQNNGV.

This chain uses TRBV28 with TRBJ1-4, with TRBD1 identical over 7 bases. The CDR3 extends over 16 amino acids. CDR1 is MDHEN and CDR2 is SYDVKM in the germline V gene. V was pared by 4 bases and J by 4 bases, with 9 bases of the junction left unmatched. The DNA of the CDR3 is TGTGCCAGCAGTTCCCCACAGGGGCGGGGTAATGAAAAACTGTTTTTT. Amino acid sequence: CASSSPQGRGNEKLFF.

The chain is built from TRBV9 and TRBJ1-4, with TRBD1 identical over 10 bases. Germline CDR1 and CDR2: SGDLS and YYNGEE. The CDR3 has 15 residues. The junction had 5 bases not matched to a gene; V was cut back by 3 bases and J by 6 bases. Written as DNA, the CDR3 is TGTGCCAGCAGCGCTCCGGGACAGGGGTATGAAAAACTGTTTTTT. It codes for CASSAPGQGYEKLFF. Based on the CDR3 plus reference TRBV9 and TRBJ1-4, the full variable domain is DSGVTQTPKHLITATGQRVTLRCSPRSGDLSVYWYQQSLDQGLQFLIQYYNGEERAKGNILERFSAQQFPDLHSELNLSSLELGDSALYFCASSAPGQGYEKLFFGSGTQLSVL.

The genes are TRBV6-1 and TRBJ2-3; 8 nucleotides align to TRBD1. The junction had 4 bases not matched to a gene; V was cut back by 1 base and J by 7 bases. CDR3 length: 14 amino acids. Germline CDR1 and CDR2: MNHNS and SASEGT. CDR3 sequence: CASSEGQGLYTQYF. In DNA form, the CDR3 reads TGTGCCAGCAGTGAAGGACAGGGGCTCTATACGCAGTATTTT.

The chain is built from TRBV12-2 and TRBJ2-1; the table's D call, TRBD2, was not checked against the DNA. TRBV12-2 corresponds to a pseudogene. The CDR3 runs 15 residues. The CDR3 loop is CASRWGTSPFGEQFF. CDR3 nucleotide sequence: TGTGCAAGTCGCTGGGGGACTAGCCCGTTTGGTGAGCAGTTCTTC.

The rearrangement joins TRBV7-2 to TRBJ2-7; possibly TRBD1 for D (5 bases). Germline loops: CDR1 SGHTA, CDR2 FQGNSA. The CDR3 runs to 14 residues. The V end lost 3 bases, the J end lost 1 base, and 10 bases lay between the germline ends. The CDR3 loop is CASSFGRGSYEQYF. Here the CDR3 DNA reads TGTGCCAGCAGCTTCGGTAGGGGTTCCTACGAGCAGTACTTC.

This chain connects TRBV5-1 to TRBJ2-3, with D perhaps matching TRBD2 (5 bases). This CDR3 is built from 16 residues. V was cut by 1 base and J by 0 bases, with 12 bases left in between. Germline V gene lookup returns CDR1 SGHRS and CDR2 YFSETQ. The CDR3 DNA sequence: TGCGCCAGCAGCTTGATTCCGGCGGGTAGCACAGATACGCAGTATTTT. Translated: CASSLIPAGSTDTQYF.

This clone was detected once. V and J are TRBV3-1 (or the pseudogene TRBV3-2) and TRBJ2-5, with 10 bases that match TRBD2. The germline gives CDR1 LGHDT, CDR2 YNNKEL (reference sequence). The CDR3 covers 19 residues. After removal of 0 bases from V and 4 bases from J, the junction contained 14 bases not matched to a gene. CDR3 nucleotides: TGTGCCAGCAGCCAAGACGGAGAGGCTAGCGGGAGTAATAGAGAGACCCAGTACTTC. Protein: CASSQDGEASGSNRETQYF.

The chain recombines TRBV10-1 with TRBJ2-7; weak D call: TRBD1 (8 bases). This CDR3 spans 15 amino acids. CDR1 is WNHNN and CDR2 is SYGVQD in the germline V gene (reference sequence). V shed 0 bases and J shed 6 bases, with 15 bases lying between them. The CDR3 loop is CASSESSTGGGEQYF. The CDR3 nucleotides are TGCGCCAGCAGTGAGTCTAGTACAGGGGGGGGCGAGCAGTACTTC.

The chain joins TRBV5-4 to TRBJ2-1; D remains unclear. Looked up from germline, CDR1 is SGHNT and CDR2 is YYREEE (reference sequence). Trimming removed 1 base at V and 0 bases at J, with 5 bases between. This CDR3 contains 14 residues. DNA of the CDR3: TGTGCCAGCAGCTTGTCCAGCTCCTACAATGAGCAGTTCTTC. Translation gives CASSLSSSYNEQFF.

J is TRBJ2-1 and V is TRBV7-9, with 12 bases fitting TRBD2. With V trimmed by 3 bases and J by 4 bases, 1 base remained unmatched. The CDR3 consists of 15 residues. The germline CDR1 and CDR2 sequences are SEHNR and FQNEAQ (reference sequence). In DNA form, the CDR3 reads TGTGCCAGCAGCTTGACTAGCGGGGGTTACAATGAGCAGTTCTTC. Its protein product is CASSLTSGGYNEQFF.

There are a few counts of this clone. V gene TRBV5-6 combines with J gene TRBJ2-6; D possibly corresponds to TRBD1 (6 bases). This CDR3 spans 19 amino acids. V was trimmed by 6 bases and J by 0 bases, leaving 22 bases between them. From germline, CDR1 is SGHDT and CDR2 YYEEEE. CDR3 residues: CASTLWGVRGISGANVLTF. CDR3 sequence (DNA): TGTGCCAGCACCCTGTGGGGTGTCAGGGGAATCTCTGGGGCCAACGTCCTGACTTTC.

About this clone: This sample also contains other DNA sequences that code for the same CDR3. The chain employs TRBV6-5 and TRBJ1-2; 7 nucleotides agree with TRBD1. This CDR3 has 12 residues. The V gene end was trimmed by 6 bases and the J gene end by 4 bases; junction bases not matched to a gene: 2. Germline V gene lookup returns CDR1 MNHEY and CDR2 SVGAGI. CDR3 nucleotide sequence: TGTGCCAGCAGGACAGGGAGCTATGGCTACACCTTC. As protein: CASRTGSYGYTF.

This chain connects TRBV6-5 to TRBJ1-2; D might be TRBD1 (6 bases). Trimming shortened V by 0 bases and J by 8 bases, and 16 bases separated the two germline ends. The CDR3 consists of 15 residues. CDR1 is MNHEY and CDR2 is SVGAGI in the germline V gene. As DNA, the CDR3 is TGTGCCAGCAGTTACTCGAGAGGGCCAGGGGCGGGCTACACCTTC. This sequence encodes CASSYSRGPGAGYTF.

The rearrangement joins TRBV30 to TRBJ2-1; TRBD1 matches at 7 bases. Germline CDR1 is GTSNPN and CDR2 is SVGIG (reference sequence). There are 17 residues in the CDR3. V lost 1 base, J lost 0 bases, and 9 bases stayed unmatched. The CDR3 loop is CAWSGGVAGGSYNEQFF. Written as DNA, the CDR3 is TGTGCCTGGAGTGGTGGAGTGGCAGGGGGCTCCTACAATGAGCAGTTCTTC.

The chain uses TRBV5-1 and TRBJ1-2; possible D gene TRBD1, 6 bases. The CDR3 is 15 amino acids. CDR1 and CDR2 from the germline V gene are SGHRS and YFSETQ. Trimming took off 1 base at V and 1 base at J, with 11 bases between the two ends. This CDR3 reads CASSLSTGFNYGYTF. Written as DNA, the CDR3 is TGCGCCAGCAGCTTGTCGACAGGATTTAACTATGGCTACACCTTC.

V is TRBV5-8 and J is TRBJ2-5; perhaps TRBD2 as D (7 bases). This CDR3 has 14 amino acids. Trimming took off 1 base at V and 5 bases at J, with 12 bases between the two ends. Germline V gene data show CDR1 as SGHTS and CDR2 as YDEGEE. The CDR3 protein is CASSLMGRGETQYF. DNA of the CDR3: TGTGCCAGCAGCTTGATGGGGAGGGGGGAGACCCAGTACTTC.